Listed below are T cell receptor beta chains from one sample, sequenced in a study of metastatic and nonmetastatic thyroid tumors. TCRdb reprocessed the PCR reads via MiXCR. The sample consists of some 20,000 clones, 35% to 40% of them appearing once. The sample was tumor tissue. The receptors here all came from a female donor with papillary thyroid cancer or a benign thyroid nodule (not recorded which). Some clones in this sample may be carry-over from other donors' samples. CDR3s include the opening cysteine and the closing phenylalanine or tryptophan. The D gene is left open where the match is weak. Clone size appears in some rows only: once, few, many, or a class for an expanded clone.

d_call	v_call	j_call	clone_size	cdr3_nt	cdr3_aa
NA	TRBV9	TRBJ1-6	NA	TGTGCCAGCAGCGTAGTATTTAAGGGGGAGAATTCACCCCTCCACTTT	CASSVVFKGENSPLHF
TRBD1	TRBV7-9	TRBJ1-1	few	TGTGCCAGCAGCCTAATGGGACAGGTGGACAGGGGAGCTTTCTTT	CASSLMGQVDRGAFF
NA	TRBV6-1	TRBJ2-2	few	TGTGCCAGCAGAGACAATCCCAACACCGGGGAGCTGTTTTTT	CASRDNPNTGELFF
NA	TRBV28	TRBJ2-3	NA	TGTGCCAGCACCATAGGTGCGGGATGGTTCACAGATACGCAGTATTTT	CASTIGAGWFTDTQYF
TRBD2	TRBV20-1	TRBJ2-7	NA	TGCAGTGCTAGTTCAACGGCGGGAGACGAGCAGTACTTC	CSASSTAGDEQYF
NA	TRBV7-8	TRBJ2-7	few	TGTGCCAGCAGCTCTATCGACGAGCAGTACTTC	CASSSIDEQYF
TRBD2	TRBV6-1	TRBJ2-5	few	TGTGCCAGCAGTGCCAGGGGACTAGGGGAGACCCAGTACTTC	CASSARGLGETQYF
TRBD2	TRBV5-5	TRBJ2-7	NA	TGTGCCAGCAAAGTAAGCGGGGGGGCCTACGAGCAGTACTTC	CASKVSGGAYEQYF
TRBD1	TRBV20-1	TRBJ1-6	NA	TGCAGTGTCACGGACAGGGATAGTTCACCCCTCCACTTT	CSVTDRDSSPLHF
TRBD2	TRBV12-3/TRBV12-4	TRBJ2-7	few	TGTGCCAGCAGTCCCGGGACTAGCGGAGTCTACGAGCAGTACTTC	CASSPGTSGVYEQYF
TRBD2	TRBV30	TRBJ2-5	NA	TGTGCCTGGAGTGTACGGTGGCGGGAGGGGGAGACCCAGTACTTC	CAWSVRWREGETQYF
NA	TRBV20-1	TRBJ2-1	NA	TGCAGTGCTAGGGGTATCGGGCTGTACAATGAGCAGTTCTTC	CSARGIGLYNEQFF
TRBD1	TRBV6-5	TRBJ1-6	NA	TGTGCCAGCAGTTACGGGGACAGTCGAGATGGACCCCTCCACTTT	CASSYGDSRDGPLHF
TRBD1	TRBV30	TRBJ1-4	NA	TGTGCCTTCCGGGACAGTGTTAATGAAAAACTGTTTTTT	CAFRDSVNEKLFF
NA	TRBV6-1	TRBJ2-1	many	TGTGCCAGCAGTGAAGAGCCATCCCCCTACAATGAGCAGTTCTTC	CASSEEPSPYNEQFF
NA	TRBV6-4	TRBJ2-7	NA	TGTGCCAGCAGTCCGGATAGGTCAGGGACGACGGGGGGCCCCTACGAGCAGTACTTC	CASSPDRSGTTGGPYEQYF
NA	TRBV7-6	TRBJ2-1	NA	TGTGCCAGCAGCTTAGTCCCGGACGGGTCCTACAATGAGCAGTTCTTC	CASSLVPDGSYNEQFF
TRBD2	TRBV4-2	TRBJ2-1	NA	TGTGCCAGCAGCCATGCGGGACTAGCGGGAGAATACTTCTTC	CASSHAGLAGEYFF
NA	TRBV20-1	TRBJ1-3	NA	TGCAGTGCTAGAGATCCCACCCAATCGACAGGCCTAAGCTCTGGAAACACCATATATTTT	CSARDPTQSTGLSSGNTIYF
TRBD2	TRBV3-1	TRBJ2-7	NA	TGTGCCAGCAGCCCCGGACTAGCGGGAGGCGAGCAGTACTTC	CASSPGLAGGEQYF
NA	TRBV6-1	TRBJ1-2	few	TGTGCCAGCAGGCGTAACTATGGCTACACCTTC	CASRRNYGYTF
NA	TRBV12-3/TRBV12-4	TRBJ2-1	few	TGTGCCAGCAGTTGGTTCGATGAGCAGTTCTTC	CASSWFDEQFF
TRBD1	TRBV28	TRBJ1-6	NA	TGTGCCAGCAGTGTTACAGGGGCCTCCTATAATTCACCCCTCCACTTT	CASSVTGASYNSPLHF
NA	TRBV10-3	TRBJ1-2	NA	TGTGCCATCGGGCGGGGGCAATCCCAGAACTATGGCTACACCTTC	CAIGRGQSQNYGYTF
TRBD1	TRBV12-3/TRBV12-4	TRBJ2-1	few	TGTGCCAGCAGCAATATAGACAGGGGGGATGAGCAGTTCTTC	CASSNIDRGDEQFF
NA	TRBV5-1	TRBJ2-3	NA	TGCGCCAGCAGCCCGGGGGCGGCGGGGCTCACAGATACGCAGTATTTT	CASSPGAAGLTDTQYF
NA	TRBV5-1	TRBJ2-7	NA	TGCGCCAGCAGGATAGGCCAGGCCACCGAGCAGTACTTC	CASRIGQATEQYF
NA	TRBV6-1	TRBJ2-1	NA	TGTGCCAGCAGGGGAGGATACAATGAGCAGTTCTTC	CASRGGYNEQFF
TRBD1	TRBV28	TRBJ2-7	few	TGTGCCAGCAGTCCTGGGACAGGGGAGCAGTACTTC	CASSPGTGEQYF
TRBD1	TRBV6-1	TRBJ1-6	NA	TGTGCCAGCAGCTTTGACAGGGGGAATAATTCACCCCTCCACTTT	CASSFDRGNNSPLHF
NA	TRBV11-3	TRBJ2-1	NA	TGTGCCAGCAGCTTAGATTTTTGGTCAGGTGAGCAGTTCTTC	CASSLDFWSGEQFF
NA	TRBV11-2	TRBJ2-7	few	TGTGCCAGCAGCTTAGATATGGGGACCCGCGGGGAGCAGTACTTC	CASSLDMGTRGEQYF
TRBD1	TRBV5-1	TRBJ2-5	NA	TGCGCCAGCAGCTCTGACAGGGTGGGCCAAGAGACCCAGTACTTC	CASSSDRVGQETQYF
NA	TRBV28	TRBJ1-6	few	TGTGCCAGCAGTCGACAGGCCTCACCCCTCCACTTT	CASSRQASPLHF
NA	TRBV6-5	TRBJ2-7	NA	TGTGCCAGCAGTTTCTCACTCCACGAGCAGTACTTC	CASSFSLHEQYF
NA	TRBV6-1	TRBJ2-2	few	TGTGCCAGCAAAAAAGTTGCCGGGGAGCTGTTTTTT	CASKKVAGELFF
NA	TRBV19	TRBJ1-1	NA	TGTGCCAGTAGTATAGTGGGGGAATCGGGCACTGAAGCTTTCTTT	CASSIVGESGTEAFF
NA	TRBV12-3/TRBV12-4	TRBJ1-2	few	TGTGCCAGCAGACCCGGACACTATGGCTACACCTTC	CASRPGHYGYTF
TRBD1	TRBV10-2	TRBJ2-7	few	TGCGCCAGCAGTGGACGGACAGGGAATAGGGCCTACGAGCAGTACTTC	CASSGRTGNRAYEQYF
TRBD1	TRBV5-1	TRBJ1-1	NA	TGCGCCAGCAGCCCTTCACCAGACAGGGGGGACACTGAAGCTTTCTTT	CASSPSPDRGDTEAFF
NA	TRBV20-1	TRBJ1-1	NA	TGCAGTGCTAGAGAGGGCCGCTCCCTGAACACTGAAGCTTTCTTT	CSAREGRSLNTEAFF
NA	TRBV7-6	TRBJ2-1	NA	TGTGCCAGCAGCTTAGTCTCGGCGGGTGGGAATGAGCAGTTCTTC	CASSLVSAGGNEQFF
NA	TRBV6-9	TRBJ2-2	NA	TGTGCCAGCAGTCCACTAGATACGAACACCGGGGAGCTGTTTTTT	CASSPLDTNTGELFF
NA	TRBV6-5	TRBJ1-6	NA	TGTGCCAGCAGTTACTCGCCGGTGAGCTCCTATAATTCACCCCTCCACTTT	CASSYSPVSSYNSPLHF
NA	TRBV2	TRBJ1-5	NA	TGTGCCAGCAGAAAAAACCAGGAGAGCAATCAGCCCCAGCATTTT	CASRKNQESNQPQHF
NA	TRBV4-1	TRBJ2-2	NA	TGCGCCAGCAGCCTAAAGATTCACACCGGGGAGCTGTTTTTT	CASSLKIHTGELFF
TRBD1	TRBV19	TRBJ2-7	few	TGTGCCAGTAGTATAGCCCCGACAGGGTTGGACTACGAGCAGTACTTC	CASSIAPTGLDYEQYF
NA	TRBV6-1	TRBJ2-7	NA	TGTGCCAGCAGAACGGCCCTTTTCTCCTACGAGCAGTACTTC	CASRTALFSYEQYF
TRBD1	TRBV7-2	TRBJ1-2	NA	TGTGCCAGCAGCCCATACAGGGGTGAGAGCTACACCTTC	CASSPYRGESYTF
TRBD1	TRBV28	TRBJ1-5	NA	TGTGCCAGCAGCCTATCCGGGACAGGGGTATCTCGTCAGCCCCAGCATTTT	CASSLSGTGVSRQPQHF
TRBD1	TRBV5-1	TRBJ2-5	NA	TGCGCCAGCAGCTTGGTCAGCAGGGGGATCCAAGAGACCCAGTACTTC	CASSLVSRGIQETQYF
NA	TRBV20-1	TRBJ2-2	NA	TGCAGTGCTAGCAGGGGCTCCGGGGAGCTGTTTTTT	CSASRGSGELFF
NA	TRBV28	TRBJ1-1	few	TGTGCCAGCAGTTTACGCAGGGAGAACACTGAAGCTTTCTTT	CASSLRRENTEAFF
TRBD1	TRBV6-1	TRBJ1-2	few	TGTGCCAGCAGATTGGGACAGGGGGGACTCTACACCTTC	CASRLGQGGLYTF
NA	TRBV4-1	TRBJ2-2	NA	TGCGCCAGCAGCCAGGGGACAGTCAAGGAGGGGCTGTTTTTT	CASSQGTVKEGLFF
NA	TRBV6-1	TRBJ1-1	medium-sized	TGTGCCAGCAGGAGGTCGGACACTGAAGCTTTCTTT	CASRRSDTEAFF
TRBD2	TRBV6-2/TRBV6-3	TRBJ2-3	few	TGTGCCAGCAGTTACTCTAGCGGGAGCACAGATACGCAGTATTTT	CASSYSSGSTDTQYF